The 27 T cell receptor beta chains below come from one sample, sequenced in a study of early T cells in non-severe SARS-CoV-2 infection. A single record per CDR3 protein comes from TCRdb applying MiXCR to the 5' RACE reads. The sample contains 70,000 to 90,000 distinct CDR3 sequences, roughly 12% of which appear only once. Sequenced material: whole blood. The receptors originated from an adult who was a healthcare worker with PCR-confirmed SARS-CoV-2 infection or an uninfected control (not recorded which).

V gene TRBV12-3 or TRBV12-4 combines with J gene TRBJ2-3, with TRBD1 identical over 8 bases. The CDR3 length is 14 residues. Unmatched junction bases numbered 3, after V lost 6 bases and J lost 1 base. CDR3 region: CASRTGAGTDTQYF. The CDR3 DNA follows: TGTGCCAGCAGGACAGGGGCTGGCACAGATACGCAGTATTTT.

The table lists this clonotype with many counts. The CDR3 sequence: CSASFLPSGYYEQYF. The CDR3 DNA reads TGCAGTGCTAGTTTTCTGCCTAGCGGCTACTACGAGCAGTACTTC. The rearrangement joins TRBV20-1 to TRBJ2-7; 7 bases line up with TRBD2. The CDR3 contains 15 residues. After removal of 3 bases from V and 3 bases from J, the junction contained 11 bases not matched to a gene. Germline CDR1 is DFQATT and CDR2 is SNEGSKA (reference sequence).

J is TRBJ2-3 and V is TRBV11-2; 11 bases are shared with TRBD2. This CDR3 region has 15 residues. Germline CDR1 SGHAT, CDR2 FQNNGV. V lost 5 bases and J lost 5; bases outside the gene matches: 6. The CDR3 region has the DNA TGTGCCAGCAGCATTACTAGCGGGAGAGGAGATACGCAGTATTTT. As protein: CASSITSGRGDTQYF.

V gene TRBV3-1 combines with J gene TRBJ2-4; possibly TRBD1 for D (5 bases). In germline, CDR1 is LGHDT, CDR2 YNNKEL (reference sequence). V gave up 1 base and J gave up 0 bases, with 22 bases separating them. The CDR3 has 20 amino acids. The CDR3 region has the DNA TGTGCCAGCAGCCAAGCATGGGGCAGTCAGTGGGGTTTAGCCAAAAACATTCAGTACTTC. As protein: CASSQAWGSQWGLAKNIQYF.

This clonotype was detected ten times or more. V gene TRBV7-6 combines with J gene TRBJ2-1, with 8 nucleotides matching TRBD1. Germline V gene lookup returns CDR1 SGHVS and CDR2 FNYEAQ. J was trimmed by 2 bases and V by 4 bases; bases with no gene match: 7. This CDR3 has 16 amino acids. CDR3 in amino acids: CASSSEPGQAYNEQFF. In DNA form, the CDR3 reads TGTGCCAGCAGCTCAGAACCGGGACAGGCCTACAATGAGCAGTTCTTC.

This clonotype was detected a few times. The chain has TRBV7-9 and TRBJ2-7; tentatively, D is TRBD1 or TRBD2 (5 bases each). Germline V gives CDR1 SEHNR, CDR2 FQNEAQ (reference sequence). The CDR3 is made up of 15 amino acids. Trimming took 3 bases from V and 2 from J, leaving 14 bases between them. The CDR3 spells CASSFHGTYPYEQYF. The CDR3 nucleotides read TGTGCCAGCAGCTTTCACGGGACGTATCCCTACGAGCAGTACTTC.

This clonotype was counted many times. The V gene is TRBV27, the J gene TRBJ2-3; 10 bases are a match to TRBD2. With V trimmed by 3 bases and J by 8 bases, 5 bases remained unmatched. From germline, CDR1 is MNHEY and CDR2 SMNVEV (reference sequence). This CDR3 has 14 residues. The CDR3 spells CASSFGTSVGTQYF. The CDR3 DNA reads TGTGCCAGCAGTTTTGGGACTAGCGTTGGTACGCAGTATTTT.

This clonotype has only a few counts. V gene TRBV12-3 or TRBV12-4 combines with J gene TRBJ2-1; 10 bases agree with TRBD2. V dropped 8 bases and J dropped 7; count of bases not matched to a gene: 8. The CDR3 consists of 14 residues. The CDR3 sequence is CASGSGRKGNEQFF. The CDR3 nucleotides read TGTGCCAGCGGTAGCGGGAGGAAAGGTAATGAGCAGTTCTTC.

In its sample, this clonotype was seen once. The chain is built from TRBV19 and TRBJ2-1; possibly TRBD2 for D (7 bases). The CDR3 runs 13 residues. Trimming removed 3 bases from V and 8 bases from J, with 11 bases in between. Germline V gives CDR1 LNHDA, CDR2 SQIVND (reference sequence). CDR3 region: CASSIGGHDEQFF. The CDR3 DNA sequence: TGTGCCAGTAGTATCGGGGGGCATGATGAGCAGTTCTTC. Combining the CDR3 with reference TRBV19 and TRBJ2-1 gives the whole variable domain DGGITQSPKYLFRKEGQNVTLSCEQNLNHDAMYWYRQDPGQGLRLIYYSQIVNDFQKGDIAEGYSVSREKKESFPLTVTSAQKNPTAFYLCASSIGGHDEQFFGPGTRLTVL.

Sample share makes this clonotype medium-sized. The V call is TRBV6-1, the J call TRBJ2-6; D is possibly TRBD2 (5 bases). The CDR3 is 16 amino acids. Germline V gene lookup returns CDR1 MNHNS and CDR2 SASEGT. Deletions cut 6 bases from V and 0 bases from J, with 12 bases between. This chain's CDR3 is CASRERASSGANVLTF. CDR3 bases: TGTGCCAGCAGAGAGAGGGCAAGCTCTGGGGCCAACGTCCTGACTTTC.

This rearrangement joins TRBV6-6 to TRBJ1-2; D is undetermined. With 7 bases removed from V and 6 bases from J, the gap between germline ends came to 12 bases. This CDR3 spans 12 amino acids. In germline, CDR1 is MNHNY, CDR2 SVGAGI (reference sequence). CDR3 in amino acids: CASITAGHGYTF. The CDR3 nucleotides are TGTGCCAGCATCACGGCCGGCCATGGCTACACCTTC.

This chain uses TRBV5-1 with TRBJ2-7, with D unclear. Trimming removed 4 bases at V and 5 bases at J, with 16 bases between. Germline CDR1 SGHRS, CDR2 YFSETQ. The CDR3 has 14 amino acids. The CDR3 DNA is TGCGCCAGCAGCGCTCTAGAAGGGAACCACGAGCAGTACTTC. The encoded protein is CASSALEGNHEQYF.

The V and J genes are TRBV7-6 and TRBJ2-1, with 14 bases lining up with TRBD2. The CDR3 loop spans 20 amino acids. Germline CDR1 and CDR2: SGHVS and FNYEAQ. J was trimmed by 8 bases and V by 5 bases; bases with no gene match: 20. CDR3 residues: CASSPGLAGGMVIVSYEQFF. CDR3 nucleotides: TGTGCCAGCAGCCCCGGACTAGCGGGAGGAATGGTGATAGTCAGCTATGAGCAGTTCTTC.

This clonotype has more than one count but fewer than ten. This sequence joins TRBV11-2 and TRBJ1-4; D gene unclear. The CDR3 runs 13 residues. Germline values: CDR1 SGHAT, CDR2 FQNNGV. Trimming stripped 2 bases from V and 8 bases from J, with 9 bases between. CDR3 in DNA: TGTGCCAGCAGCTTAAAGATAGAAGAAAAACTGTTTTTT. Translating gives CASSLKIEEKLFF.

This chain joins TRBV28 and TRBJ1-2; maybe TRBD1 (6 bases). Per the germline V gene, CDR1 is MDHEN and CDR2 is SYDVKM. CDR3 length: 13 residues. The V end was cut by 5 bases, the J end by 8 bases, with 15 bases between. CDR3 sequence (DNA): TGTGCCAGCAGTCCTACAGGGTTTCAAGGCTACACCTTC. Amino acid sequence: CASSPTGFQGYTF.

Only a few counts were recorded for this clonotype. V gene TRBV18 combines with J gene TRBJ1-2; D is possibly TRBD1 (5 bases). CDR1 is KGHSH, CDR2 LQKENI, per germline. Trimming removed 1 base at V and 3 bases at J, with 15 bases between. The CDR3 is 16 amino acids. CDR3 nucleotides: TGTGCCAGCTCACCACAGACAGTCAAGGTTGACTATGGCTACACCTTC. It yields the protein CASSPQTVKVDYGYTF.

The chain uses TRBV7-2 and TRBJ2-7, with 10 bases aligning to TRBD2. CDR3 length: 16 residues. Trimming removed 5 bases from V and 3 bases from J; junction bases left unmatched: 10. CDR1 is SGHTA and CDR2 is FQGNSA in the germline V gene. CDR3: CASSVGLARGDYEQYF. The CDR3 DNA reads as TGTGCCAGCAGCGTGGGACTAGCGCGGGGAGACTACGAGCAGTACTTC.

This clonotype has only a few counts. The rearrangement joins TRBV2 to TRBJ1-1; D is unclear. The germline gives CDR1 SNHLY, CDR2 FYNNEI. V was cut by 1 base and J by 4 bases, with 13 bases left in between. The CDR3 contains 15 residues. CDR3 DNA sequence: TGTGCCAGCAGTGAAGAAGGACTGGGCGGCACTGAAGCTTTCTTT. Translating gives CASSEEGLGGTEAFF.

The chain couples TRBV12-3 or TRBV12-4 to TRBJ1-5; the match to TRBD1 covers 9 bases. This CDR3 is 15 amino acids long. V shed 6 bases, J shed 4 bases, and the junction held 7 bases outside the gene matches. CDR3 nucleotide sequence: TGTGCCAGCAGCCCGGACAGGGGTGGAAATCAGCCCCAGCATTTT. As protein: CASSPDRGGNQPQHF.

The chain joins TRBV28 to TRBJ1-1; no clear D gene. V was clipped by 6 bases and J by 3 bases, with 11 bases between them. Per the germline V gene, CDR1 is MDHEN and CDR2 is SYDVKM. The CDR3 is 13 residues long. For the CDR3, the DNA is TGTGCCAGCAGGAGGACTATGGACACTGAAGCTTTCTTT. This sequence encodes CASRRTMDTEAFF.

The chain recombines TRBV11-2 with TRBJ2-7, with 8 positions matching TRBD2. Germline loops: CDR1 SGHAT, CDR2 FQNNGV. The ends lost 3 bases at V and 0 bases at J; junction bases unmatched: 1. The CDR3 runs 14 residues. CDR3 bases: TGTGCCAGCAGCTTTGCGGGAGGCTCCTACGAGCAGTACTTC. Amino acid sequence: CASSFAGGSYEQYF.

The CDR3 loop is CSARDGIAGGYEQYF. The CDR3 DNA reads TGCAGTGCTAGAGATGGGATAGCGGGAGGCTACGAGCAGTACTTC. The V gene is TRBV20-1, the J gene TRBJ2-7; 10 bases agree with TRBD2. CDR1 and CDR2 (germline): DFQATT, SNEGSKA (reference sequence). CDR3 length: 15 residues. Losses at the gene ends were 0 bases for V and 3 bases for J; bases not matched to a gene: 5.

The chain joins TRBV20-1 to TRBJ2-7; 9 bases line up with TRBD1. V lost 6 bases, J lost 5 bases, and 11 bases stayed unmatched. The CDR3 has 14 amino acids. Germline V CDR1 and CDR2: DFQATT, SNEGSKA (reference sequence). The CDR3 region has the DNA TGCAGTGCCCAGGCGGGACAGGGTATCGACGAGCAGTACTTC. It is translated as CSAQAGQGIDEQYF.

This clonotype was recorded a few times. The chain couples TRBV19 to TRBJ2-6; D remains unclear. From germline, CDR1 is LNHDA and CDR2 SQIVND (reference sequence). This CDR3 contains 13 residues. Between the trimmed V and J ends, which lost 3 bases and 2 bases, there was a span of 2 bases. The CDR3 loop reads CASSIPGANVLTF. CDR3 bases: TGTGCCAGTAGTATCCCTGGGGCCAACGTCCTGACTTTC.

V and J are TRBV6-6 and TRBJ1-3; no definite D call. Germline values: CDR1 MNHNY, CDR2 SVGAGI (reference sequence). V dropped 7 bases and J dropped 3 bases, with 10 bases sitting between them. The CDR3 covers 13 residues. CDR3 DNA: TGTGCCAGCATAGCAGACATTGGAAACACCATATATTTT. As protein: CASIADIGNTIYF.

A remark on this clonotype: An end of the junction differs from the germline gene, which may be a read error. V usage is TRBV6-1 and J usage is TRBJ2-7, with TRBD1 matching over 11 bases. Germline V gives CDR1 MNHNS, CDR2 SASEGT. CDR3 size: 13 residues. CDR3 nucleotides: TGTGTCAGCAGAACGGGACAGGGGGATGAGCAGTACTTC. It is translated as CVSRTGQGDEQYF.

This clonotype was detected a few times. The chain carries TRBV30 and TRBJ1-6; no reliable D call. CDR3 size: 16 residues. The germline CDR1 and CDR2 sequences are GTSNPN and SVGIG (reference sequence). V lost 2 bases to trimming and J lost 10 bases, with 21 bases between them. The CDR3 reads CAWSLRENWTRSPLHF. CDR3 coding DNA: TGTGCCTGGAGTCTCCGGGAGAATTGGACTAGGTCACCCCTCCACTTT. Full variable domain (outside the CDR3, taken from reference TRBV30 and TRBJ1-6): SQTIHQWPATLVQPVGSPLSLECTVEGTSNPNLYWYRQAAGRGLQLLFYSVGIGQISSEVPQNLSASRPQDRQFILSSKKLLLSDSGFYLCAWSLRENWTRSPLHFGNGTRLTVT.